This T cell receptor (beta chain) was profiled in a study of T cells after yellow fever vaccination (dated by TCRdb to about 2019). Background for the entire study: The SMART-Seq v4 Ultra Low Input RNA kit was used to prepare libraries from fractions with low cell numbers. To follow T-cell clones before and after both primary and booster YFV17D yellow fever vaccination, bulk TCR alpha and beta repertoires underwent longitudinal sequencing. Blood was drawn at multiple timepoints before and after primary and secondary immunization, with bulk PBMC replicates and cell subsets isolated. Two healthy male donors made up the cohort, one aged 18 to 30 years and the other aged 30 to 40 years.

V and J lose 2 bases and 1 base, and a span of 16 bases separates them. CDR1 and CDR2 are read off the germline V gene (reference sequence) as DFQATT and SNEGSKA. Taken from cysteine to phenylalanine, the CDR3 has 16 residues. The read is trimmed to its CDR3 DNA, 48 bases read in frame from base 1. What the study reported, not specific to this receptor: Most clones expanded after primary vaccination were re-detected after the booster (almost 98% of CD4 and roughly 87% of CD8), suggesting broad memory maintenance. The secondary T-cell response was weaker than the primary response but faster, peaking on day 5 instead of day 15. Computational filtering was required because FACS-sorted repertoires could contain abundant contaminating clonotypes from the bulk population. Because only a couple of donors were included in the study, the extent to which the findings can be generalized is limited. A small share of clonotypes occurred in both CD4 and CD8 compartments, likely arising from convergent recombination.

TCR cDNA was synthesized by 5'RACE template switching, through which a universal primer site and unique molecular identifiers were introduced. cDNA synthesis was primed from both the TCR alpha and TCR beta constant segments. Library amplification involved two PCR steps, and the second step added sample barcodes and sequencing adapters. Sequencing of libraries was done on Illumina HiSeq 2500 (2x100 bp) or NovaSeq (2x150 bp). The original methods were these. MIGEC handled demultiplexing of reads and collapsing into UMI consensus sequences, while MiXCR performed V(D)J alignment. Using edgeR on replicate PBMC samples, clonotypes were called vaccine-responding if FDR was below 0.01 and the log2 fold change was above 5 up to day 15. Each bulk clonotype was labeled CD4 or CD8 based on which sequenced repertoire, CD4 or CD8, contained the clonotype at higher abundance. TCRdb took the public reads, trimmed them with fastp at Q25, ran MiXCR for clone calling and kept in-frame beta chains. When rows share a CDR3 protein, they turn into one entry using the most common DNA and genes. TCRdb's processing, not the study's, gives the V and J calls here. The sample table lists 250,000 to 300,000 distinct CDR3 sequences, 13% of them with a count of one. The biggest ten clones account for less than 0.55% of the sample.

The sample's treatment or condition, from its label and the paper: live attenuated yellow fever vaccine strain. PBMCs were isolated from peripheral blood using a standard Ficoll-Paque protocol. Dynabeads CD4 and CD8 positive selection kits were used to isolate the CD4 and CD8 T-cell fractions. TriZol was used to extract RNA from bulk PBMCs, from CD4 and CD8 fractions, and from dextramer-positive and dextramer-negative fractions. As to this clonotype: Its antigen specificity is not known. No base quality values were provided; no much bigger clone lies one nucleotide off.

Here the chain combines TRBV20-1 and TRBJ2-3; TRBD1 could be the D gene, as 6 bases match. The sequencing here drew on CD4+ T cells sorted from PBMCs, taken 45 days after the yellow fever booster vaccination. The receptor was derived from a man aged 25 to 45 who received the YFV17D yellow fever vaccine. The nucleotides are TGCAGTGCTAGAAAAACCAGGGGCCTGGGCACAGATACGCAGTATTTT. Its protein reads: CSARKTRGLGTDTQYF.